Listed below are T cell receptor beta chains from one sample, sequenced in a study of cytomegalovirus exposure and HLA in healthy donors. TCRdb's copy holds only in-frame clones and misses some; the assay was immunoSEQ multiplex PCR. The table has 200,000 to 300,000 clones, less than 95% seen once. What was sequenced was PBMCs. These receptors came from a young woman in good health and CMV-seronegative. The CDR3 runs from the conserved cysteine through the conserved F or W. D genes are given only for firm matches. Size is stated for part of the rows, as once, few or many counts, or as a class when the clone is expanded.

clone_size j_call d_call v_call cdr3_aa cdr3_nt
once TRBJ2-3 NA TRBV28 CASSQLGAGVTDTQYF TGTGCCAGCAGCCAGCTGGGGGCAGGGGTCACAGATACGCAGTATTTT
NA TRBJ2-7 TRBD2 TRBV6-1 CASSELAGEEQYF TGTGCCAGCAGTGAGCTAGCGGGAGAAGAGCAGTACTTC
NA TRBJ2-4 TRBD2 TRBV5-1 CASSFIAGGAKNIQYF TGCGCCAGCAGCTTTATAGCGGGGGGAGCCAAAAACATTCAGTACTTC
many TRBJ2-7 NA TRBV6-6 CASSYTDSSYEQYF TGTGCCAGCAGTTACACGGACAGTTCCTACGAGCAGTACTTC
NA TRBJ1-4 NA TRBV28 CASSSLGAQGEKLFF TGTGCCAGCAGTTCCTTAGGGGCCCAAGGAGAAAAACTGTTTTTT
NA TRBJ2-1 TRBD1 TRBV27 CASTMTPGQGRFGEQFF TGTGCCAGCACTATGACTCCGGGACAGGGAAGGTTTGGGGAGCAGTTCTTC
NA TRBJ2-1 NA TRBV29-1 CSVPRGLDAYNEQFF TGCAGCGTCCCCAGGGGACTGGACGCCTACAATGAGCAGTTCTTC
NA TRBJ2-7 NA TRBV27 CASSLSPAYSPYEQYF TGTGCCAGCAGTTTATCGCCCGCTTATTCGCCCTACGAGCAGTACTTC
NA TRBJ2-5 TRBD2 TRBV4-1 CASSQDFPGTSGRVQETQYF TGCGCCAGCAGCCAAGATTTCCCAGGGACTAGCGGGAGAGTTCAAGAGACCCAGTACTTC
NA TRBJ2-7 NA TRBV27 CASSLGQTYEQYF TGTGCCAGCAGTTTGGGTCAGACCTACGAGCAGTACTTC
NA TRBJ1-1 NA TRBV4-3 CASSQENLRTEAFF TGCGCCAGCAGCCAAGAAAACTTGAGGACTGAAGCTTTCTTT
once TRBJ1-3 NA TRBV6-6 CAASDSRGNTIYF TGTGCCGCAAGCGACAGCCGTGGAAACACCATATATTTT
few TRBJ1-1 NA TRBV5-5 CASSLHSNTEAFF TGTGCCAGCAGCCTTCACTCGAACACTGAAGCTTTCTTT
NA TRBJ2-4 TRBD2 TRBV27 CASRRWTSGGQNIQYF TGTGCCAGTCGCCGCTGGACTAGCGGGGGCCAAAACATTCAGTACTTC
NA TRBJ2-7 NA TRBV25-1 CASSDPPGVYEQYF TGTGCCAGCAGTGACCCCCCCGGGGTCTACGAGCAGTACTTC
NA TRBJ1-3 NA TRBV6-5 CASRLQGSGNTIYF TGTGCCAGCAGGCTACAGGGATCTGGAAACACCATATATTTT
NA TRBJ2-7 TRBD2 TRBV29-1 CSVDGVPGLAGLSSYEQYF TGCAGCGTTGATGGGGTTCCGGGACTAGCGGGTCTTAGCTCCTACGAGCAGTACTTC
NA TRBJ2-7 TRBD1 TRBV10-2 CASSEAVTGAFYEQYF TGCGCCAGCAGTGAGGCGGTGACAGGGGCTTTCTACGAGCAGTACTTC
NA TRBJ2-2 NA TRBV4-3 CASSQGGLFAGELFF TGCGCCAGCAGCCAAGGGGGGTTATTCGCCGGGGAGCTGTTTTTT
NA TRBJ2-1 TRBD1 TRBV5-6 CASSSGQVTYNEQFF TGTGCCAGCAGCTCGGGACAGGTCACCTACAATGAGCAGTTCTTC
NA TRBJ1-1 NA TRBV30 CAWSVQGNTEAFF TGTGCCTGGAGTGTACAGGGGAACACTGAAGCTTTCTTT
NA TRBJ1-2 NA TRBV27 CANPGLERRGYTF TGTGCCAACCCGGGTCTGGAGAGAAGGGGCTACACCTTC
NA TRBJ2-7 TRBD2 TRBV4-3 CASSRNSGSGNEQYF TGCGCCAGCAGCCGAAATAGCGGGAGCGGGAACGAGCAGTACTTC
once TRBJ2-1 TRBD2 TRBV27 CASSLSQAGIPTWVF TGTGCCAGCAGTTTATCCCAAGCGGGAATCCCCACCTGGGTCTTC
NA TRBJ2-1 TRBD2 TRBV4-3 CASGGLAGVKFF TGCGCCAGTGGAGGACTAGCGGGAGTAAAGTTCTTC
NA TRBJ2-5 NA TRBV29-1 CSVVGGKTQYF TGCAGCGTTGTTGGGGGGAAGACCCAGTACTTC
NA TRBJ2-1 TRBD2 TRBV9 CASSANGLAGGPYNEQFF TGTGCCAGCAGCGCGAACGGGCTAGCGGGAGGGCCATACAATGAGCAGTTCTTC
NA TRBJ2-2 NA TRBV6-5 CASSYSSLGESGELFF TGTGCCAGCAGTTACTCGAGTTTGGGGGAGTCCGGGGAGCTGTTTTTT
NA TRBJ1-2 NA TRBV27 CASSPQPDYGYTF TGTGCCAGCAGCCCCCAACCAGACTATGGCTACACCTTC
NA TRBJ2-1 NA TRBV27 CASSSRQGGLTLGNNEQFF TGTGCCAGCAGTTCCAGACAGGGAGGGTTGACTTTGGGTAATAATGAGCAGTTCTTC
NA TRBJ2-3 TRBD2 TRBV28 CASSLGTSGSDTQYF TGTGCCAGCAGTTTAGGGACTAGCGGGAGTGATACGCAGTATTTT
NA TRBJ2-1 TRBD2 TRBV28 CASSLNPPSLAGGVREQFF TGTGCCAGCAGTCTAAATCCCCCTTCACTAGCGGGAGGAGTACGGGAGCAGTTCTTC
once TRBJ2-1 NA TRBV5-4 CASSPKDSPREQFF TGTGCCAGCAGCCCAAAGGACAGTCCCCGGGAGCAGTTCTTC
NA TRBJ2-7 NA TRBV27 CASSSRKGAYEQYF TGTGCCAGCAGTAGTAGAAAGGGGGCCTACGAGCAGTACTTC
NA TRBJ1-4 NA TRBV29-1 CSVEPGPGEKLFF TGCAGCGTTGAACCAGGGCCTGGAGAAAAACTGTTTTTT
NA TRBJ2-1 TRBD2 TRBV7-2 CASSLGLEANEQFF TGTGCCAGCAGCTTGGGACTAGAAGCCAATGAGCAGTTCTTC
few TRBJ2-3 TRBD1 TRBV27 CASSPGTGLVPDTQYF TGTGCCAGCAGTCCCGGGACAGGTCTTGTCCCAGATACGCAGTATTTT
NA TRBJ1-5 NA TRBV7-8 CASSLARQDYSNQPQHF TGTGCCAGCAGCTTAGCCCGGCAAGATTATAGCAATCAGCCCCAGCATTTT
NA TRBJ2-7 TRBD1 TRBV7-9 CASSRQGSSYEQYF TGTGCCAGCAGCCGACAGGGCTCATCCTACGAGCAGTACTTC
NA TRBJ2-7 TRBD2 TRBV4-1 CASSQEIFTASGTWPYEQYF TGCGCCAGCAGCCAAGAAATCTTTACGGCTAGCGGGACGTGGCCCTACGAGCAGTACTTC
NA TRBJ2-3 NA TRBV28 CASSSGGLADTQYF TGTGCCAGCAGTTCGGGTGGATTGGCAGATACGCAGTATTTT
NA TRBJ2-1 NA TRBV15 CATSRDVEQFF TGTGCCACCAGCAGAGATGTGGAGCAGTTCTTC
NA TRBJ2-7 TRBD2 TRBV28 CASSLLPGLATQDENYEQYF TGTGCCAGCAGTTTACTTCCGGGACTAGCTACACAAGACGAAAACTACGAGCAGTACTTC
once TRBJ2-6 NA TRBV7-3 CASSQVSSGANVLTF TGTGCCAGCAGCCAAGTCTCCTCTGGGGCCAACGTCCTGACTTTC
NA TRBJ2-1 TRBD2 TRBV7-9 CASSPRGREIHNEQFF TGTGCCAGCAGCCCTAGAGGGCGGGAGATCCACAATGAGCAGTTCTTC
NA TRBJ2-2 TRBD2 TRBV15 CATRPTGGTTGELFF TGTGCCACCCGCCCAACGGGAGGAACAACCGGGGAGCTGTTTTTT
once TRBJ1-2 NA TRBV28 CASSLDLRGGYTF TGTGCCAGCAGTTTAGACCTTAGGGGTGGCTACACCTTC
NA TRBJ2-6 NA TRBV21-1 CASTRFGSGNSGANVLTF NA
once TRBJ2-3 TRBD2 TRBV2 CASSAETSASTDTQYF TGTGCCAGCAGTGCCGAGACTAGCGCCAGCACAGATACGCAGTATTTT
NA TRBJ2-7 TRBD2 TRBV29-1 CSVIIWRERRYEQYF TGCAGCGTTATAATATGGCGGGAGCGCCGCTACGAGCAGTACTTC
few TRBJ2-2 NA TRBV4-3 CASSQDVRAGELFF TGCGCCAGCAGCCAAGATGTTCGGGCCGGGGAGCTGTTTTTT
NA TRBJ2-7 TRBD2 TRBV19 CASSILGGEQYF TGTGCCAGTAGTATCTTGGGGGGGGAGCAGTACTTC
NA TRBJ2-7 NA TRBV11-1 CASSLSTGRTPYEQYF TGTGCCAGCAGCTTATCAACGGGGCGGACACCCTACGAGCAGTACTTC